Listed below are T cell receptor beta chains from one sample, sequenced in a study of T cell responses to AZD1222 COVID-19 vaccine. The data were produced by immunoSEQ multiplex PCR, yet TCRdb's version contains in-frame clones alone and is incomplete. The sample shows 120,000 or so clones, 85% to 95% of them seen only once. Sample: peripheral blood, taken 28 days after the second AZD1222 dose. These receptors all come from an adult who received the AZD1222 COVID-19 vaccine. CDR3s include the opening cysteine and the closing phenylalanine or tryptophan. D genes are given only for firm matches. Clone size is not always given. Where it is, it says once, few, many or a class for expanded clones.

TRBJ2-7 TRBV5-5 - - CASSLRFGRTYEQYF TGTGCCAGCAGCTTGCGGTTCGGCCGTACCTACGAGCAGTACTTC
TRBJ1-1 TRBV11-2 - - CASSFLGTEAFF TGTGCCAGCAGCTTCCTAGGAACTGAAGCTTTCTTT
TRBJ2-2 TRBV7-6 TRBD2 - CASSLGRLAGTGELFF TGTGCCAGCAGCTTAGGGAGGCTAGCGGGCACCGGGGAGCTGTTTTTT
TRBJ1-5 TRBV7-9 - - CASSLVLRSAENQPQHF TGTGCCAGCAGCTTAGTTCTAAGGAGTGCAGAGAATCAGCCCCAGCATTTT
TRBJ1-4 TRBV2 - - CASITMTGGREKLFF TGTGCCAGCATAACTATGACAGGCGGACGGGAAAAACTGTTTTTT
TRBJ1-2 TRBV12-3/TRBV12-4 - - CASSLGVRGYTF TGTGCCAGCAGTTTAGGAGTTCGGGGCTACACCTTC
TRBJ2-1 TRBV5-1 TRBD2 - CASSLHSSGRTSYNEQFF TGCGCCAGCAGCTTGCACTCTAGCGGGAGGACCTCCTACAATGAGCAGTTCTTC
TRBJ2-5 TRBV6-5 - - CASSWVGTRQETQYF TGTGCCAGCTCTTGGGTCGGGACACGTCAAGAGACCCAGTACTTC
TRBJ2-3 TRBV7-9 TRBD2 - CASIAGVLDTQYF TGTGCCAGCATAGCGGGAGTTCTGGATACGCAGTATTTT
TRBJ1-1 TRBV5-1 - - CASSFPGGNTEAFF TGCGCCAGCAGCTTTCCCGGGGGGAACACTGAAGCTTTCTTT
TRBJ1-1 TRBV3-1/TRBV3-2 - - CASSPPGRTEAFF TGTGCCAGCAGCCCACCAGGGAGGACTGAAGCTTTCTTT
TRBJ2-1 TRBV4-1 TRBD2 - CASSQDRELAVYNEQFF TGCGCCAGCAGCCAAGACAGGGAACTAGCGGTTTACAATGAGCAGTTCTTC
TRBJ2-1 TRBV19 - - CASSLYNEQFF TGTGCCAGTAGTCTCTACAATGAGCAGTTCTTC
TRBJ2-2 TRBV24-1 TRBD1 once CATSSSFGTGSPGELFF TGTGCCACCAGCTCATCATTTGGGACAGGGTCCCCCGGGGAGCTGTTTTTT
TRBJ2-6 TRBV5-1 TRBD2 - CASSLGTSGNSGANVLTF TGCGCCAGCAGCTTGGGTACTAGCGGAAACTCTGGGGCCAACGTCCTGACTTTC
TRBJ1-2 TRBV4-1 - - CASSQVGAANYGYTF TGCGCCAGCAGCCAAGTGGGGGCAGCTAACTATGGCTACACCTTC
TRBJ2-7 TRBV5-6 - - CASSSPRQEQYF TGTGCCAGCAGCTCCCCCCGGCAGGAGCAGTACTTC
TRBJ2-1 TRBV6-1 - once CASSEAGQRIIF TGTGCCAGCAGTGAGGCAGGACAGAGAATAATCTTC
TRBJ2-2 TRBV9 TRBD2 once CASSVVSGLVLGELFF TGTGCCAGCAGCGTAGTAAGCGGACTAGTTCTCGGGGAGCTGTTTTTT
TRBJ2-2 TRBV6-5 - - CACRTNTGELFF TGTGCCTGCCGTACGAACACCGGGGAGCTGTTTTTT
TRBJ1-1 TRBV27 - - CASSGRENTEAFF TGTGCCAGCTCGGGACGGGAGAACACTGAAGCTTTCTTT
TRBJ1-3 TRBV5-8 - - CASSSQEGGNTIYF TGTGCCAGCAGCTCACAAGAGGGAGGAAACACCATATATTTT
TRBJ1-2 TRBV19 - - CASSPSAGYGYTF TGTGCCAGTAGCCCCTCGGCAGGCTATGGCTACACCTTC
TRBJ1-1 TRBV18 - - CASSPKQLTNTEAFF TGTGCCAGCTCACCAAAACAGCTTACGAACACTGAAGCTTTCTTT
TRBJ2-3 TRBV29-1 - - CSVEAGAGGTDTQYF TGCAGCGTTGAAGCGGGAGCTGGGGGCACAGATACGCAGTATTTT
TRBJ2-1 TRBV7-9 - - CASSLIANTYNEQFF TGTGCCAGCAGCTTAATAGCAAATACCTACAATGAGCAGTTCTTC
TRBJ1-2 TRBV10-1 - - CASSWDGRTRSYGYTF TGCGCCAGCAGCTGGGACGGTCGAACTCGTAGCTATGGCTACACCTTC
TRBJ2-1 TRBV19 TRBD2 - CASSIAGLVLGDEQFF TGTGCCAGTAGTATAGCCGGACTAGTGTTAGGCGATGAGCAGTTCTTC
TRBJ2-6 TRBV7-2 - - CASSPTGHELNVLTF TGTGCCAGCAGCCCCACGGGGCACGAACTCAACGTCCTGACTTTC
TRBJ1-3 TRBV18 - - CASSPREGSGNTIYF TGTGCCAGCTCTCCTCGGGAAGGCTCTGGAAACACCATATATTTT
TRBJ2-7 TRBV5-4 - - CASSLAAGRYEQYF TGTGCCAGCAGCTTGGCGGCGGGGCGGTACGAGCAGTACTTC
TRBJ2-3 TRBV10-1 TRBD2 - CASSDSGGTDTQYF TGCGCCAGCAGTGATAGCGGGGGCACAGATACGCAGTATTTT
TRBJ1-1 TRBV11-2 - - CASSLGYRAHTEAFF TGTGCCAGCAGCTTAGGGTACAGGGCGCACACTGAAGCTTTCTTT
TRBJ1-2 TRBV11-2 TRBD1 - CASSPGTGGGYTF TGTGCCAGCAGCCCGGGGACAGGGGGAGGCTACACCTTC